Sequencing of this TCR beta chain was carried out in a study of shared clonotypes between healthy human individuals. On sorted subsets, replicate PCRs used approximately 190 ng DNA, or tens of thousands of T cell genomes. The data were produced by immunoSEQ multiplex PCR, yet TCRdb's version contains in-frame clones alone and is incomplete. The sample lists millions of clones; 85% to 95% were seen once. Researchers partitioned CD4+ cells into CD45RA+ naive and CD45RA-negative memory subsets. On this clone itself: Distinct nucleotide sequences in the sample also encode this CDR3.

Trimming cost V 4 bases and J 2 bases; bases outside gene matches: 3. This CDR3 contains 14 residues. Germline assignment: CDR1 SGHDN and CDR2 FVKESK. J is TRBJ2-7 and V is TRBV14; 9 nucleotides line up with TRBD1. The source material was naive CD4+ T cells sorted from blood. The subset was: CD45RA+ positively selected. The TCR was taken from a man between 18 and 29 years old in good health. The CDR3 spells CASSLGTGPYEQYF. CDR3 DNA sequence: TGTGCCAGCAGCCTGGGGACAGGGCCCTACGAGCAGTACTTC.